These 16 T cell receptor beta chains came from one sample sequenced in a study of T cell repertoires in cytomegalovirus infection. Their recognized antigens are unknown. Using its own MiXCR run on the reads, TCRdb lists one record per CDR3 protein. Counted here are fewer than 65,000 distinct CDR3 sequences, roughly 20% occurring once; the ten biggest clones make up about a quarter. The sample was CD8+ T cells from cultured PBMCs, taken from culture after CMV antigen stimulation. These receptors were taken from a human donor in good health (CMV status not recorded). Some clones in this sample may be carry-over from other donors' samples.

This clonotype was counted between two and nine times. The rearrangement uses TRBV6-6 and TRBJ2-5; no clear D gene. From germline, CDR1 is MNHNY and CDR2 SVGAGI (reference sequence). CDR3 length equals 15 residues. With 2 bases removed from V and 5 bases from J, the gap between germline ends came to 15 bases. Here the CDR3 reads CASSYVGLGRETQYF. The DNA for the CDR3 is TGTGCCAGCAGTTACGTGGGCCTAGGACGGGAGACCCAGTACTTC.

The CDR3 here is CASSQELHNEQFF. DNA for the CDR3: TGTGCCAGCAGCCAAGAACTACACAATGAGCAGTTCTTC. The J gene is TRBJ2-1, the V gene TRBV4-2; no definite D call. The CDR3 consists of 13 residues. Germline lookup yields CDR1 LGHNA and CDR2 YNFKEQ. The germline V and J ends were trimmed by 0 bases and 5 bases, with 5 bases remaining between them.

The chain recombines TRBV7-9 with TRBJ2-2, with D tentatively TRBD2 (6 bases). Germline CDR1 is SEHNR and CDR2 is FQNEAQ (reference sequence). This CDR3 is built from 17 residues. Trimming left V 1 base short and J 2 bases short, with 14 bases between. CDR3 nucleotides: TGTGCCAGCAGCTTAGTGGGTGGGACTTCTAACACCGGGGAGCTGTTTTTT. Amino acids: CASSLVGGTSNTGELFF.

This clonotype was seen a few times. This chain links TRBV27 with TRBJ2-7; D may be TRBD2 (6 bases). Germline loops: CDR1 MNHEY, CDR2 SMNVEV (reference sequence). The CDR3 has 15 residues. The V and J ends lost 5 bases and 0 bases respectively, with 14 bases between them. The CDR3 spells CASSPSGTPSYEQYF. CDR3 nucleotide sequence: TGTGCCAGCAGTCCATCCGGGACTCCCTCCTACGAGCAGTACTTC.

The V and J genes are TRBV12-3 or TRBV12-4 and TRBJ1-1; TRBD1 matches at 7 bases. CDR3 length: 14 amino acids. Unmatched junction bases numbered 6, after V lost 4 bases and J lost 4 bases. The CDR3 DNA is TGTGCCAGCAGTTCCAGGGGGGGCGCCACTGAAGCTTTCTTT. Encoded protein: CASSSRGGATEAFF.

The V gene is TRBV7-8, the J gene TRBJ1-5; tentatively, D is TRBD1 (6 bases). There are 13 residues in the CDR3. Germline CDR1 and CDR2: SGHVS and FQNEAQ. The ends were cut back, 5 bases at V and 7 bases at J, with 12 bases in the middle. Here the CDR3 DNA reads TGTGCCAGCAGCCCTGGACAGAACCAGCCCCAGCATTTT. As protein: CASSPGQNQPQHF.

In DNA form, the CDR3 reads TGTGCCAGCAGCTTCGATCTGGACTCTGAAGCTTTCTTT. Translating gives CASSFDLDSEAFF. The rearrangement joins TRBV7-9 to TRBJ1-1; no definite D call. The germline V gene has CDR1 SEHNR and CDR2 FQNEAQ (reference sequence). This CDR3 is 13 amino acids long. V lost 3 bases to trimming and J lost 6 bases, with 11 bases between them.

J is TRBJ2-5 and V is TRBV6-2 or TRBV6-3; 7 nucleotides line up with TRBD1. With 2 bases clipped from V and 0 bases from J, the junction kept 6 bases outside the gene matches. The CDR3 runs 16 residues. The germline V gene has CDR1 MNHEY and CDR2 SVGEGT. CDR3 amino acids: CASSYPHQGDQETQYF. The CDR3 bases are TGTGCCAGCAGTTACCCCCATCAGGGGGACCAAGAGACCCAGTACTTC.

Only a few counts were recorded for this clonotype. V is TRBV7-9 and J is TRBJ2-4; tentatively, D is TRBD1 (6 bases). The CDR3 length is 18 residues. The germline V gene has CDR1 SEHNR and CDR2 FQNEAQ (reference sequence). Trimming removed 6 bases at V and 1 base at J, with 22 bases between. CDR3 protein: CASSQPGQFWVAKNIQYF. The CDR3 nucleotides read TGTGCCAGCAGTCAACCCGGACAGTTCTGGGTCGCCAAAAACATTCAGTACTTC.

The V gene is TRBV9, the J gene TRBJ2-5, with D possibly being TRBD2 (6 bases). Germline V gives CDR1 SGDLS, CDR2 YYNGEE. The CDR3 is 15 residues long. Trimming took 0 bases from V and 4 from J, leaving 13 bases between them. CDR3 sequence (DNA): TGTGCCAGCAGCGTAGATGGGGGGTCGGGAGAGACCCAGTACTTC. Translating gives CASSVDGGSGETQYF.

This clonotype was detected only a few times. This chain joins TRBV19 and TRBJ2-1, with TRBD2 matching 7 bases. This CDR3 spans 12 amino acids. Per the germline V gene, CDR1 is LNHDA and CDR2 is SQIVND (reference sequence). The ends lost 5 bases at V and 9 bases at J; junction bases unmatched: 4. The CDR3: CASSPTSVEQFF. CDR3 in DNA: TGTGCCAGTAGTCCCACTAGCGTTGAGCAGTTCTTC.

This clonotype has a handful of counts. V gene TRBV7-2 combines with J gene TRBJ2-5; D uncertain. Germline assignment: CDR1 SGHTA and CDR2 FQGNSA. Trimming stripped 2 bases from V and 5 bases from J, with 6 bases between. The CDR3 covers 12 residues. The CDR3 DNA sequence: TGTGCCAGCAGCTTATGGGGTGAGACCCAGTACTTC. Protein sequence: CASSLWGETQYF.

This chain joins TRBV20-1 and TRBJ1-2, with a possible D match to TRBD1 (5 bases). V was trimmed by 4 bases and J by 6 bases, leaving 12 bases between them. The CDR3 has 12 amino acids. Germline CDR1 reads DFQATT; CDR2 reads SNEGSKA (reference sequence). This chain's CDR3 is CSAIPKGNGYTF. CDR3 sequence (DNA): TGCAGTGCTATCCCCAAGGGGAATGGCTACACCTTC.

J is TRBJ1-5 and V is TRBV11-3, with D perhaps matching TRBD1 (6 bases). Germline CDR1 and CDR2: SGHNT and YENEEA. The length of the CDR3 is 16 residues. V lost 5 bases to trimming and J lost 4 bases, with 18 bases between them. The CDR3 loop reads CASSRRGAQPNQPQHF. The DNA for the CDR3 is TGTGCCAGCAGCCGGCGGGGGGCGCAACCAAATCAGCCCCAGCATTTT.

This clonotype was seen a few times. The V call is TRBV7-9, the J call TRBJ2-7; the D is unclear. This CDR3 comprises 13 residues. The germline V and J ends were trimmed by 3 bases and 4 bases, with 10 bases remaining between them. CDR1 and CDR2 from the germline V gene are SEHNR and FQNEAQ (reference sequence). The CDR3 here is CASSLSTPYEQYF. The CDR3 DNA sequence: TGTGCCAGCAGCTTGAGTACCCCGTACGAGCAGTACTTC. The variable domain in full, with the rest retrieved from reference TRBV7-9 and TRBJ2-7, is DTGVSQNPRHKITKRGQNVTFRCDPISEHNRLYWYRQTLGQGPEFLTYFQNEAQLEKSRLLSDRFSAERPKGSFSTLEIQRTEQGDSAMYLCASSLSTPYEQYFGPGTRLTVT.

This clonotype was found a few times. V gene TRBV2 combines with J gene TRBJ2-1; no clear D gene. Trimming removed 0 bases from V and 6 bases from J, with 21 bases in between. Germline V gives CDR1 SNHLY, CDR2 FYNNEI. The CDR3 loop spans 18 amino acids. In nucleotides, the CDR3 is TGTGCCAGCAGTGAAGCGCTTCCAGGAAGGGTAACTCGCAATGAGCAGTTCTTC. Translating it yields CASSEALPGRVTRNEQFF.